This TCR beta chain was captured by sequencing in a study of blood T cell repertoires in COVID-19. Looked up from germline, CDR1 is SGHRS and CDR2 is YFSETQ. The germline V and J ends were trimmed by 1 base and 4 bases, with 13 bases remaining between them. The CDR3 is 15 residues long. How the authors handled the data: From reference gene primer amplification, estimates of nucleated cell counts were derived. Sequenced by immunoSEQ multiplex PCR; TCRdb stores in-frame clones only, minus some. Clone size and the V and J calls come from that table; the DNA yielded D and trimming. The sample carries roughly 45,000 clones, about 85% recorded once.

The receptor was isolated from a woman aged 60-75 years with acute or convalescent COVID-19. J is TRBJ2-3 and V is TRBV5-1; a possible D gene is TRBD2 (7 bases). Sample: peripheral blood. The CDR3 region is CASSLTGGGSDTQYF. The CDR3 DNA is TGCGCCAGCAGCTTGACGGGGGGCGGGTCAGATACGCAGTATTTT.